A selection of T cell receptor beta chains follows, all from one sample in a study of blood T cell repertoires in COVID-19. Profiled with immunoSEQ multiplex PCR; TCRdb holds only in-frame clones, not every one. In the table there are over 95,000 clones, about four fifths of which are singletons. The sequencing sample was made of peripheral blood. These TCRs come from a human donor in a cohort sampled during active COVID-19. The CDR3 runs from the conserved cysteine through the conserved F or W. Each record gives: clone size, V gene, J gene, D gene, CDR3 protein, CDR3 DNA. D genes are given only for firm matches. Size tells how often a clone was seen (once, few, many) or the class of an expanded clone, and some rows leave it out.

clone size: NA
V gene: TRBV11-3
J gene: TRBJ1-3
D gene: NA
CDR3 protein: CASSLLSGNTIYF
CDR3 DNA: TGTGCCAGCAGCTTACTTTCGGGAAACACCATATATTTT

clone size: NA
V gene: TRBV5-6
J gene: TRBJ1-3
D gene: TRBD1
CDR3 protein: CASSGRDRDLGNTIYF
CDR3 DNA: TGTGCCAGCAGCGGCCGGGACAGGGACCTTGGAAACACCATATATTTT

clone size: NA
V gene: TRBV5-1
J gene: TRBJ2-3
D gene: TRBD2
CDR3 protein: CASSTSGGASTQYF
CDR3 DNA: TGCGCCAGCAGCACTAGCGGGGGGGCCTCCACGCAGTATTTT

clone size: NA
V gene: TRBV27
J gene: TRBJ2-7
D gene: TRBD1
CDR3 protein: CASSLDRGEGEQYF
CDR3 DNA: TGTGCCAGCAGTTTGGACAGGGGAGAGGGCGAGCAGTACTTC

clone size: NA
V gene: TRBV13
J gene: TRBJ2-2
D gene: TRBD2
CDR3 protein: CASSNPGLAGVGELFF
CDR3 DNA: TGTGCCAGCAGCAATCCGGGACTAGCGGGAGTCGGGGAGCTGTTTTTT

clone size: NA
V gene: TRBV6-6
J gene: TRBJ2-7
D gene: NA
CDR3 protein: CASSALGLPYEQYF
CDR3 DNA: TGTGCCAGCAGCGCACTGGGGCTGCCCTACGAGCAGTACTTC

clone size: NA
V gene: TRBV7-2
J gene: TRBJ1-3
D gene: NA
CDR3 protein: CASSLGRGEGYTIYF
CDR3 DNA: TGTGCCAGCAGCTTAGGCAGGGGCGAGGGGTACACCATATATTTT

clone size: few
V gene: TRBV7-9
J gene: TRBJ1-2
D gene: TRBD1
CDR3 protein: CASSVGQGGNDGYTF
CDR3 DNA: TGTGCCAGCAGCGTCGGACAGGGAGGGAATGATGGCTACACCTTC

clone size: NA
V gene: TRBV6-2/TRBV6-3
J gene: TRBJ2-7
D gene: TRBD1
CDR3 protein: CASSYSGQGRPNEQYF
CDR3 DNA: TGTGCCAGCAGTTACTCAGGACAGGGGAGGCCTAACGAGCAGTACTTC

clone size: NA
V gene: TRBV4-3
J gene: TRBJ2-3
D gene: TRBD2
CDR3 protein: CASSQGLAGDEDTQYF
CDR3 DNA: TGCGCCAGCAGCCAAGGACTAGCGGGAGATGAGGATACGCAGTATTTT

clone size: few
V gene: TRBV5-4
J gene: TRBJ1-2
D gene: TRBD1
CDR3 protein: CASSLGQDGYTF
CDR3 DNA: TGTGCCAGCAGCCTCGGACAGGATGGCTACACCTTC

clone size: NA
V gene: TRBV19
J gene: TRBJ1-5
D gene: NA
CDR3 protein: CASSIRGEQPQHF
CDR3 DNA: TGTGCCAGTAGTATTCGGGGGGAGCAGCCCCAGCATTTT

clone size: NA
V gene: TRBV18
J gene: TRBJ1-5
D gene: NA
CDR3 protein: CASSLTGSNQPQHF
CDR3 DNA: TGTGCCAGCTCACTTACAGGGTCTAATCAGCCCCAGCATTTT

clone size: NA
V gene: TRBV28
J gene: TRBJ2-1
D gene: NA
CDR3 protein: CASRGLTSSYNEQFF
CDR3 DNA: TGTGCCAGCCGGGGGTTGACAAGCTCCTACAATGAGCAGTTCTTC

clone size: NA
V gene: TRBV28
J gene: TRBJ2-5
D gene: TRBD1
CDR3 protein: CASHSQGAGETQYF
CDR3 DNA: TGTGCCAGCCATTCCCAGGGGGCGGGGGAGACCCAGTACTTC

clone size: NA
V gene: TRBV2
J gene: TRBJ2-5
D gene: TRBD1
CDR3 protein: CASRHGQGAGETQYF
CDR3 DNA: TGTGCCAGCAGGCACGGACAGGGGGCAGGAGAGACCCAGTACTTC

clone size: NA
V gene: TRBV5-1
J gene: TRBJ2-7
D gene: TRBD1
CDR3 protein: CASAGQGDEQYF
CDR3 DNA: TGCGCCAGCGCGGGACAGGGGGACGAGCAGTACTTC

clone size: NA
V gene: TRBV5-6
J gene: TRBJ1-6
D gene: TRBD1
CDR3 protein: CASKGQGPLGNSPLHF
CDR3 DNA: TGTGCCAGCAAAGGACAGGGCCCTCTTGGGAATTCACCCCTCCACTTT

clone size: NA
V gene: TRBV7-9
J gene: TRBJ1-2
D gene: NA
CDR3 protein: CASSLDTYGYTF
CDR3 DNA: TGTGCCAGCAGCTTAGACACCTATGGCTACACCTTC

clone size: NA
V gene: TRBV5-5
J gene: TRBJ2-7
D gene: NA
CDR3 protein: CASSYLGGGYEQYF
CDR3 DNA: TGTGCCAGCAGCTATCTCGGGGGTGGGTACGAGCAGTACTTC

clone size: NA
V gene: TRBV18
J gene: TRBJ1-1
D gene: NA
CDR3 protein: CASSPGGGNTEAFF
CDR3 DNA: TGTGCCAGCTCACCAGGTGGCGGGAACACTGAAGCTTTCTTT

clone size: NA
V gene: TRBV5-6
J gene: TRBJ1-1
D gene: NA
CDR3 protein: CASSSGNTEAFF
CDR3 DNA: TGTGCCAGCAGCTCAGGAAACACTGAAGCTTTCTTT

clone size: NA
V gene: TRBV29-1
J gene: TRBJ1-1
D gene: TRBD1
CDR3 protein: CSVKSGTGGSEAFF
CDR3 DNA: TGCAGCGTAAAATCCGGGACAGGGGGTTCTGAAGCTTTCTTT

clone size: NA
V gene: TRBV27
J gene: TRBJ2-1
D gene: NA
CDR3 protein: CASSLSGVARNNEQFF
CDR3 DNA: TGTGCCAGCAGTTTATCTGGGGTAGCGAGGAACAATGAGCAGTTCTTC

clone size: many
V gene: TRBV28
J gene: TRBJ1-5
D gene: NA
CDR3 protein: CASSFAPMEPQHF
CDR3 DNA: TGTGCCAGCAGTTTTGCCCCTATGGAGCCCCAGCATTTT

clone size: NA
V gene: TRBV5-1
J gene: TRBJ2-3
D gene: TRBD2
CDR3 protein: CASSGGDSTDTQYF
CDR3 DNA: TGCGCCAGCAGCGGGGGGGACAGCACAGATACGCAGTATTTT

clone size: few
V gene: TRBV11-2
J gene: TRBJ1-6
D gene: NA
CDR3 protein: CAVGQTNSPLHF
CDR3 DNA: TGTGCCGTGGGGCAGACTAATTCACCCCTCCACTTT

clone size: NA
V gene: TRBV10-3
J gene: TRBJ2-1
D gene: TRBD2
CDR3 protein: CAISTSGGDNEQFF
CDR3 DNA: TGTGCCATCTCGACTAGCGGGGGCGACAATGAGCAGTTCTTC

clone size: NA
V gene: TRBV18
J gene: TRBJ2-1
D gene: TRBD1
CDR3 protein: CASSPGQGSYNEQFF
CDR3 DNA: TGTGCCAGCTCGCCAGGACAGGGGTCTTACAATGAGCAGTTCTTC

clone size: NA
V gene: TRBV5-1
J gene: TRBJ1-1
D gene: TRBD1
CDR3 protein: CASSLGPDRGMRTEAFF
CDR3 DNA: TGCGCCAGCAGCTTGGGGCCGGACAGGGGGATGCGCACTGAAGCTTTCTTT

clone size: NA
V gene: TRBV6-5
J gene: TRBJ2-3
D gene: TRBD2
CDR3 protein: CASSYKPLAGGDTQYF
CDR3 DNA: TGTGCCAGCAGTTACAAGCCTCTAGCGGGAGGAGATACGCAGTATTTT

clone size: NA
V gene: TRBV5-6
J gene: TRBJ1-5
D gene: NA
CDR3 protein: CASSLFFRVGNQPQHF
CDR3 DNA: TGTGCCAGCAGCTTGTTTTTCAGGGTTGGGAATCAGCCCCAGCATTTT

clone size: NA
V gene: TRBV11-2
J gene: TRBJ2-2
D gene: NA
CDR3 protein: CASSSQLGTTGNTGELFF
CDR3 DNA: TGTGCCAGCAGCTCGCAATTGGGGACGACAGGGAACACCGGGGAGCTGTTTTTT

clone size: NA
V gene: TRBV9
J gene: TRBJ2-7
D gene: TRBD1
CDR3 protein: CASSRTGTGYYEQYF
CDR3 DNA: TGTGCCAGCAGCAGGACCGGGACAGGCTACTACGAGCAGTACTTC

clone size: once
V gene: TRBV2
J gene: TRBJ2-3
D gene: NA
CDR3 protein: CASGGTQYF
CDR3 DNA: TGTGCCAGCGGCGGTACGCAGTATTTT

clone size: NA
V gene: TRBV13
J gene: TRBJ1-5
D gene: NA
CDR3 protein: CASSPRGNQPQHF
CDR3 DNA: TGTGCCAGCAGCCCGAGAGGGAATCAGCCCCAGCATTTT

clone size: NA
V gene: TRBV6-2/TRBV6-3
J gene: TRBJ2-6
D gene: NA
CDR3 protein: CASSYYGGSGANVLTF
CDR3 DNA: TGTGCCAGCAGTTACTACGGGGGTTCTGGGGCCAACGTCCTGACTTTC

clone size: NA
V gene: TRBV11-3
J gene: TRBJ2-1
D gene: NA
CDR3 protein: CASSLDSGGLNEQFF
CDR3 DNA: TGTGCCAGCAGCTTAGATTCTGGGGGGTTGAATGAGCAGTTCTTC

clone size: NA
V gene: TRBV20-1
J gene: TRBJ2-1
D gene: NA
CDR3 protein: CSASLLLPSSYNEQFF
CDR3 DNA: TGCAGTGCTAGTCTTCTACTCCCGAGCTCCTACAATGAGCAGTTCTTC

clone size: NA
V gene: TRBV9
J gene: TRBJ2-7
D gene: NA
CDR3 protein: CASSAPRSSIYLARGYEQYF
CDR3 DNA: TGTGCCAGCAGCGCCCCACGCTCCTCTATTTATCTAGCTCGCGGCTACGAGCAGTACTTC